Below are 5 T cell receptor beta chains sequenced from a single sample in a study of spatial heterogeneity in lung cancer. TCRdb itself ran the 5' RACE reads through MiXCR, one entry per CDR3 protein. The sample includes 90,000 or so distinct CDR3 sequences, roughly 10% of them seen just once. Time point defined: sample taken at primary tumor resection. Whole RNA came from tumor, nontumor lung or frozen PBMC and was sequenced without being sorted. The specimen comprised PBMCs, sampled at surgery. These receptors were taken from a male donor with early-stage non-small cell lung cancer.

This clonotype was seen more than once but under ten times. The chain links TRBV7-9 to TRBJ2-7; 7 bases fit TRBD1. CDR3 length: 14 residues. With 1 base clipped from V and 4 bases from J, the junction kept 4 bases outside the gene matches. CDR1 SEHNR and CDR2 FQNEAQ come from the germline V gene (reference sequence). The CDR3 bases are TGTGCCAGCAGCTTAGTAGGGGGCCTTTACGAGCAGTACTTC. This translates into CASSLVGGLYEQYF.

This clonotype has at least ten counts. The V gene is TRBV28, the J gene TRBJ2-7, with D hard to call. This CDR3 is 12 amino acids long. V dropped 6 bases and J dropped 2 bases, with 8 bases sitting between them. Germline V lookup: CDR1 MDHEN, CDR2 SYDVKM. CDR3 region: CASSLPPYEQYF. In DNA, the CDR3 is TGTGCCAGCAGCCTTCCTCCCTACGAGCAGTACTTC.

This clonotype was seen only a few times. The J gene is TRBJ1-2, the V gene TRBV12-3 or TRBV12-4; 10 bases line up with TRBD1. The V and J ends lost 8 bases and 6 bases, in that order; junction bases with no gene match: 6. The length of the CDR3 is 13 residues. The CDR3: CASSQTGGHGYTF. DNA of the CDR3: TGTGCCAGCTCACAGACAGGGGGCCATGGCTACACCTTC.

This clonotype was counted only a few times. The chain uses TRBV3-1 and TRBJ2-7, with D perhaps matching TRBD1 or TRBD2 (5 bases each). The germline CDR1 and CDR2 sequences are LGHDT and YNNKEL (reference sequence). V shed 4 bases and J shed 6 bases, with 10 bases lying between them. The CDR3 spans 12 residues. The CDR3 region has the DNA TGTGCCAGCAGCCTACCGGGACCCGAGCAGTACTTC. Protein sequence: CASSLPGPEQYF.

The chain carries TRBV5-4 and TRBJ2-7; the D call may be TRBD1 or TRBD2 (5 bases each). The V end was cut by 3 bases, the J end by 5 bases, with 15 bases between. CDR1 SGHNT and CDR2 YYREEE come from the germline V gene (reference sequence). The length of the CDR3 is 14 residues. In DNA, the CDR3 is TGTGCCAGCAGCTCCTCCGGGTGGGGACACGAGCAGTACTTC. This sequence encodes CASSSSGWGHEQYF.